The present TCR beta chain was sequenced within a study of blood T cell repertoires in COVID-19. At the level of the study: Acute and convalescent COVID-19 specimens originated in the United States, Italy and Spain. PBMCs, B-cell-depleted T cells, or T cells were the source of the cDNA or gDNA that made up the material.

Study processing details: How many nucleated cells were present was estimated from reference gene primer amplification. Clones were sequenced by immunoSEQ multiplex PCR, and TCRdb holds only the in-frame ones, with some missing. V and J calls and clone size come straight from that table; D and trimming were deduced from the DNA. Among fewer than 95,000 clones listed, 80% to 95% were seen once. The clonotype was recovered from a woman older than 75 with acute or convalescent COVID-19. Sequenced input: peripheral blood.

The CDR3 loop is CASSPRVVAGGPDTQYF. The CDR3 DNA follows: TGTGCCAGCAGCCCCCGGGTGGTAGCGGGGGGGCCAGATACGCAGTATTTT. The chain is built from TRBV7-3 and TRBJ2-3; TRBD2 matches 11 bases. Germline CDR1 is SGHTA and CDR2 is FQGTGA. Trimming took 5 bases from V and 4 from J; bases not matched to a gene: 11. The CDR3 extends over 17 amino acids.